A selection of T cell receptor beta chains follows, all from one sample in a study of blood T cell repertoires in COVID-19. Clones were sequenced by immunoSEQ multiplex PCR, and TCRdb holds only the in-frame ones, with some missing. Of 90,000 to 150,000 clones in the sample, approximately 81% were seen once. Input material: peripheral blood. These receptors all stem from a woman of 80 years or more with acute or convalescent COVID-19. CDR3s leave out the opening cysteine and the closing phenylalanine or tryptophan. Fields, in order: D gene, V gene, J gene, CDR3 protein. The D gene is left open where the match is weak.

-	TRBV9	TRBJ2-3	ASSVELARGDTQY
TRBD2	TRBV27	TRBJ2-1	ASSHGLAGGPSYNEQF
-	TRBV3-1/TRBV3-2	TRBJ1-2	ASSQDRGIYGYT
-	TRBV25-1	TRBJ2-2	ASSDSNTGELF
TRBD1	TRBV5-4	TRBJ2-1	ASSFGDRGRNEQF
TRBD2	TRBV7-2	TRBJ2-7	ASSWGGDYEQY
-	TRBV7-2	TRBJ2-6	ASSSELSGANVLT
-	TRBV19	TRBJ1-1	ASTPPGTMKAF
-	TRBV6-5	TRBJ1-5	ASSGWGGNQPQH
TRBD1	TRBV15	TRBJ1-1	ATSKLTGANTEAF
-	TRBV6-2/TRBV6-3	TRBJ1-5	ASSSGSSASGQPQH
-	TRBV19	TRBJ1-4	ASRYGGRWEKLF
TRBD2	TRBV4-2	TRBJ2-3	ASSQDGLAGVGDTQY
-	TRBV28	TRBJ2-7	ASSFHRGGAYEQY
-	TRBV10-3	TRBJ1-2	AISESDTIYGYT
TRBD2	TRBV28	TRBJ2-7	ASSFPTLAGSSYEQY
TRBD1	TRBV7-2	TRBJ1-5	ASSGEGQVQH
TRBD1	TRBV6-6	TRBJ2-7	ASSVDRWKYEQY
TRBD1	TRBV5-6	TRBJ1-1	ASSPRTGPNTEAF
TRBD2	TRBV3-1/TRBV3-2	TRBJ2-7	ASSRGTSGSYEQY
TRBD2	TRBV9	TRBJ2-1	ASSPMGLAFNEQF
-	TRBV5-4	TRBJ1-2	ASSLASQGKSGYT
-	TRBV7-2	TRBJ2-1	ASSSTRGSYNEQF
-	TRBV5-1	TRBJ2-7	ASSPSLLYEQY
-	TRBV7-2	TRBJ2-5	ASSLAGSLLEAQY
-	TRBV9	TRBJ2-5	ASSVGVAPEETQY
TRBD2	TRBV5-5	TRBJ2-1	ASSFELAGGVNEQF
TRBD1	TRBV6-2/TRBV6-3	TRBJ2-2	ASTPQQGDAHSGELF
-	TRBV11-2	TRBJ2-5	ASSLSGGKAEETQY
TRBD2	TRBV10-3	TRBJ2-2	AISGLDEGRAHRELF
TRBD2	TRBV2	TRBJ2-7	ASKGLAGPYEQY
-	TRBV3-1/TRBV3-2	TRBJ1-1	ARAGRRTEAF
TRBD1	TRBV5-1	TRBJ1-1	ASSFTGGGGNTEAF
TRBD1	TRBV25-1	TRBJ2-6	ASSGTGAPGSGANVLT
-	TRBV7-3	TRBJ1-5	ASSLGTGRRQPQH
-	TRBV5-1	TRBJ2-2	ASSSGGGDTGELF
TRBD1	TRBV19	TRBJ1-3	ASSTDRAGNTIY
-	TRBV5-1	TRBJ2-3	ASSLGTARSTDTQY
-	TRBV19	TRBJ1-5	ASSSRLGRDQPQH
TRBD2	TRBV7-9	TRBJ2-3	ASSLGASGPTDTQY